The 29 T cell receptor beta chains given below trace back to one sample, sequenced in a study of shared clonotypes between healthy human individuals. Method: immunoSEQ multiplex PCR; TCRdb's copy keeps in-frame clones and lacks some. The sample lists around 2.5 million clones; approximately 93% were seen once. The sequenced material came from naive CD4+ T cells from PBMCs. Subset described: CD45RA+ positively selected. The receptors come from a man aged 18-30 years in good health. Some clones in this sample may be carry-over from other donors' samples.

This chain joins TRBV2 and TRBJ2-1, with 7 bases aligning to TRBD2. CDR1 is SNHLY, CDR2 FYNNEI, per germline. The CDR3 loop spans 13 amino acids. The J segment lost 10 bases and the V segment lost 5 bases, leaving 8 bases of the junction unmatched. CDR3 residues: CASSPGLRTEQFF. CDR3 nucleotides: TGTGCCAGCAGTCCGGGACTACGGACCGAGCAGTTCTTC.

This rearrangement joins TRBV28 to TRBJ1-5, with D perhaps matching TRBD1 (5 bases). Germline V gene lookup returns CDR1 MDHEN and CDR2 SYDVKM. The CDR3 contains 18 residues. Trimming took off 4 bases at V and 0 bases at J, with 19 bases between the two ends. The CDR3 region has the DNA TGTGCCAGCAGTTCCCCCTCTCTGACAGTCTATAGCAATCAGCCCCAGCATTTT. Translated, it gives CASSSPSLTVYSNQPQHF.

As for this clone: The identical CDR3 is also encoded by other nucleotide sequences in the sample. The chain carries TRBV19 and TRBJ2-1, with D uncertain. Per the germline V gene, CDR1 is LNHDA and CDR2 is SQIVND (reference sequence). CDR3 size: 12 residues. The V end lost 2 bases, the J end lost 9 bases, and 8 bases lay between the germline ends. CDR3: CASSIQRGEQFF. The CDR3 coding sequence is TGTGCCAGTAGTATACAGCGAGGTGAGCAGTTCTTC.

CDR3 sequence reads: CASSPGLILDEQFF. DNA of the CDR3: TGCGCCAGCAGCCCAGGACTAATCCTCGATGAGCAGTTCTTC. The genes are TRBV5-1 and TRBJ2-1; a weak D match, TRBD2 (6 bases). V lost 4 bases and J 8 bases, leaving 16 bases between the germline ends. The germline CDR1 and CDR2 sequences are SGHRS and YFSETQ. The CDR3 is 14 residues long.

Turning to this clone: Because it lacks the conserved phenylalanine or tryptophan at the end, this CDR3 is likely a read error. The DNA is left out, because the CDR3 cannot be placed on it with certainty; the CDR3 is given as TCRdb lists it. The chain has TRBV10-3 and TRBJ2-3. The CDR3 region is 8 residues in length, termini included. Looked up from germline, CDR1 is ENHRY and CDR2 is SYGVKD. CDR3 amino acids: CAISESRP.

V is TRBV16 and J is TRBJ1-5; D is unresolved. Germline V gives CDR1 KGHSY, CDR2 FQNENV. The CDR3 spans 12 residues. V dropped 5 bases and J dropped 5 bases, with 7 bases sitting between them. CDR3: CASSGTYQPQHF. The CDR3 region has the DNA TGTGCCAGCAGCGGCACTTATCAGCCCCAGCATTTT. The full variable domain, rest sourced from reference TRBV16 and TRBJ1-5, is GEEVAQTPKHLVRGEGQKAKLYCAPIKGHSYVFWYQQVLKNEFKFLISFQNENVFDETGMPKERFSAKCLPNSPCSLEIQATKLEDSAVYFCASSGTYQPQHFGDGTRLSIL.

The V gene is TRBV29-1, the J gene TRBJ2-1; 7 bases map to TRBD1. Germline V gene sequence: CDR1 SQVTM, CDR2 ANQGSEA. The CDR3 sequence is 14 residues long. J lost 3 bases, V lost 8 bases, and 10 bases had no gene match. CDR3 loop: CSTSRGGGYNEQFF. CDR3 bases: TGCAGCACCTCCCGAGGGGGCGGCTACAATGAGCAGTTCTTC.

This chain connects TRBV5-1 to TRBJ1-4; D is undetermined. The CDR3 length is 13 residues. Trimming left V 2 bases short and J 6 bases short, with 8 bases between. Germline-derived CDR1 and CDR2 are SGHRS and YFSETQ. The CDR3 spells CASSFGRDEKLFF. CDR3 sequence (DNA): TGCGCCAGCAGCTTCGGACGGGATGAAAAACTGTTTTTT.

Only one count was recorded for this clone. The rearrangement links TRBV5-1 to TRBJ2-5; D gene uncertain. CDR1 is SGHRS, CDR2 YFSETQ, per germline. V gave up 1 base and J gave up 0 bases, with 10 bases separating them. The CDR3 consists of 15 residues. DNA for the CDR3: TGCGCCAGCAGCTTGTCGAGCAGAAACCAAGAGACCCAGTACTTC. Protein sequence: CASSLSSRNQETQYF.

This clone was counted only a few times. The chain is built from TRBV29-1 and TRBJ1-1; tentatively, D is TRBD1 (6 bases). Trimming pared 8 bases from V and 12 bases from J, leaving 19 bases between. Per the germline V gene, CDR1 is SQVTM and CDR2 is ANQGSEA. This CDR3 region has 11 residues. CDR3 residues: CSSRGDTEPFF. CDR3 DNA sequence: TGCAGCTCGAGGGGGGACACCGAACCTTTCTTT.

This chain connects TRBV7-2 to TRBJ2-7; 14 nucleotides match TRBD2. With 3 bases clipped from V and 3 bases from J, the junction kept 7 bases outside the gene matches. Germline lookup yields CDR1 SGHTA and CDR2 FQGNSA. CDR3 length: 17 amino acids. CDR3: CASSLGLAGESGYEQYF. In DNA, the CDR3 is TGTGCCAGCAGCTTGGGACTAGCGGGAGAATCGGGCTACGAGCAGTACTTC.

This chain connects TRBV4-1 to TRBJ2-1; D is tentatively TRBD1 or TRBD2 (5 bases each). The ends were cut back, 0 bases at V and 9 bases at J, with 12 bases in the middle. The CDR3 is made up of 14 amino acids. Looked up from germline, CDR1 is MGHRA and CDR2 is YSYEKL. The DNA for the CDR3 is TGCGCCAGCAGCCAAGACTCATTCGGGGCTGAGCAGTTCTTC. Translation gives CASSQDSFGAEQFF.

This clone was seen a few times. The gene calls are TRBV6-1 and TRBJ1-2, with D hard to call. There are 13 residues in the CDR3. V shed 1 base and J shed 9 bases, with 12 bases lying between them. CDR1 and CDR2 from the germline V gene are MNHNS and SASEGT. CDR3 coding DNA: TGTGCCAGCAGTGAAGGAAACTGGGCCCGCTACACCTTC. Its translation is CASSEGNWARYTF.

The chain couples TRBV4-1 to TRBJ2-5; D is tentatively TRBD1 or TRBD2 (5 bases each). This CDR3 is 17 amino acids long. Germline V gene sequence: CDR1 MGHRA, CDR2 YSYEKL. V was clipped by 3 bases and J by 2 bases, with 19 bases between them. Here the CDR3 DNA reads TGCGCCAGCAGCCATTTGGGAGAGGGGAGTTTACAAGAGACCCAGTACTTC. It specifies CASSHLGEGSLQETQYF.

This chain links TRBV5-1 with TRBJ2-3; TRBD2 is a possible D gene (6 bases). Trimming removed 1 base from V and 6 bases from J, with 15 bases in between. The CDR3 has 15 residues. Germline V gene sequence: CDR1 SGHRS, CDR2 YFSETQ. The CDR3 nucleotides read TGCGCCAGCAGCTTGTTGGCGGGGAGTAGGGATACGCAGTATTTT. Protein product: CASSLLAGSRDTQYF.

The J gene is TRBJ2-5, the V gene TRBV5-5; D not certain. Trimming pared 3 bases from V and 5 bases from J, leaving 11 bases between. The CDR3 totals 13 residues. Germline values: CDR1 SGHKS, CDR2 YYEKEE (reference sequence). CDR3 sequence reads: CASSYGPGETQYF. The CDR3 DNA sequence: TGTGCCAGCAGCTATGGCCCGGGCGAGACCCAGTACTTC.

CDR3 sequence reads: CASSAWGTHTDTQYF. Here the CDR3 DNA reads TGTGCCAGCAGCGCGTGGGGCACTCACACAGATACGCAGTATTTT. The J gene is TRBJ2-3, the V gene TRBV9; D is possibly TRBD1 (5 bases). This CDR3 spans 15 amino acids. V was shortened by 3 bases and J by 2 bases, with 13 bases between the two germline ends. Germline CDR1 SGDLS, CDR2 YYNGEE.

For this clone: The sample carries other DNA sequences with the same CDR3. The chain links TRBV27 to TRBJ2-5; D remains ambiguous. Trimming took off 5 bases at V and 4 bases at J, with 8 bases between the two ends. CDR1 and CDR2 from the germline V gene are MNHEY and SMNVEV (reference sequence). The CDR3 totals 12 residues. CDR3 region: CASSPRGETQYF. The CDR3 DNA reads TGTGCCAGCAGTCCCAGAGGAGAGACCCAGTACTTC.

V usage is TRBV5-8 and J usage is TRBJ2-2; D perhaps matches TRBD2 (5 bases). Deletions cut 9 bases from V and 3 bases from J, with 18 bases between. Germline V lookup: CDR1 SGHTS, CDR2 YDEGEE. The CDR3 sequence is 15 residues long. The CDR3 spells CATRVASFHTGELFF. In nucleotides, the CDR3 is TGTGCCACCAGAGTAGCGAGTTTTCACACCGGGGAGCTGTTTTTT.

The chain uses TRBV7-7 and TRBJ1-1, with D possibly being TRBD1 (5 bases). The CDR3 contains 16 residues. CDR1 and CDR2 from the germline V gene are SSHAT and FNYEAQ (reference sequence). Trimming took off 5 bases at V and 1 base at J, with 17 bases between the two ends. The CDR3, as DNA: TGTGCCAGCAGCCTAGGGTACAGGTGGGAGAACACTGAAGCTTTCTTT. Protein product: CASSLGYRWENTEAFF.

The chain has TRBV10-3 and TRBJ2-5, with 13 bases aligning to TRBD2. Germline assignment: CDR1 ENHRY and CDR2 SYGVKD. The CDR3 runs to 15 residues. The J segment lost 5 bases and the V segment lost 6 bases, leaving 6 bases of the junction unmatched. CDR3 sequence reads: CAISRTSGSRETQYF. The CDR3 bases are TGTGCCATCAGCAGGACTAGCGGGAGTCGGGAGACCCAGTACTTC.

The DNA for the CDR3 is TGCAGCGTTGTAGCGGGATTGAGCTCCTACAATGAGCAGTTCTTC. Amino acids: CSVVAGLSSYNEQFF. The chain joins TRBV29-1 to TRBJ2-1; 8 nucleotides match TRBD2. V gave up 4 bases and J gave up 0 bases; unmatched junction bases: 5. The germline V gene has CDR1 SQVTM and CDR2 ANQGSEA. The CDR3 covers 15 residues.

CDR3: CASSQGTALGIYEQYF. Written as DNA, the CDR3 is TGCGCCAGCAGCCAAGGAACCGCCCTGGGGATCTACGAGCAGTACTTC. The chain combines TRBV4-1 with TRBJ2-7; D gene ambiguous. This CDR3 contains 16 residues. CDR1 and CDR2 (germline): MGHRA, YSYEKL. V dropped 1 base and J dropped 3 bases, with 16 bases sitting between them.

DNA of the CDR3: TGTGCCAGCAGCTTTTTCAGCGGGAGTCTTGATGAGCAGTTCTTC. Its translation is CASSFFSGSLDEQFF. This chain uses TRBV5-4 with TRBJ2-1; 8 bases are a match to TRBD2. The germline V gene has CDR1 SGHNT and CDR2 YYREEE (reference sequence). Trimming cost V 2 bases and J 8 bases; bases outside gene matches: 9. The CDR3 loop spans 15 amino acids. Full variable domain (missing parts from reference TRBV5-4 and TRBJ2-1): ETGVTQSPTHLIKTRGQQVTLRCSSQSGHNTVSWYQQALGQGPQFIFQYYREEENGRGNFPPRFSGLQFPNYSSELNVNALELDDSALYLCASSFFSGSLDEQFFGPGTRLTVL.

V and J are TRBV5-4 and TRBJ1-2; D may be TRBD1 (6 bases). The CDR3 loop spans 15 amino acids. Trimming shortened V by 4 bases and J by 7 bases, and 20 bases separated the two germline ends. CDR1 SGHNT and CDR2 YYREEE come from the germline V gene (reference sequence). CDR3 protein: CASSAKTGLASGYTF. Written as DNA, the CDR3 is TGTGCCAGCAGCGCGAAAACAGGGCTCGCTAGTGGCTACACCTTC. The complete variable domain, with remaining parts taken from reference TRBV5-4 and TRBJ1-2, reads ETGVTQSPTHLIKTRGQQVTLRCSSQSGHNTVSWYQQALGQGPQFIFQYYREEENGRGNFPPRFSGLQFPNYSSELNVNALELDDSALYLCASSAKTGLASGYTFGSGTRLTVV.

The J gene is TRBJ2-7, the V gene TRBV18, with D perhaps matching TRBD2 (5 bases). The length of the CDR3 is 16 residues. Between the trimmed V and J ends, which lost 3 bases and 4 bases, there was a span of 19 bases. Germline CDR1 reads KGHSH; CDR2 reads LQKENI. CDR3 sequence: CASSPLATGLGYEQYF. In DNA, the CDR3 is TGTGCCAGCTCACCGCTTGCCACGGGATTGGGATACGAGCAGTACTTC.

This chain connects TRBV28 to TRBJ1-4; tentatively, D is TRBD1 (5 bases). V lost 3 bases and J 0 bases, leaving 11 bases between the germline ends. The CDR3 is made up of 16 amino acids. The germline CDR1 and CDR2 sequences are MDHEN and SYDVKM. CDR3 nucleotide sequence: TGTGCCAGCAGTTTCCGGACACCCGCAACTAATGAAAAACTGTTTTTT. This translates into CASSFRTPATNEKLFF.

About this clone: The sample contains more than one DNA sequence encoding this CDR3. The gene calls are TRBV20-1 and TRBJ2-7, with D unresolved. The CDR3 has 11 amino acids. CDR1 and CDR2 (germline): DFQATT, SNEGSKA (reference sequence). The germline V and J ends were trimmed by 3 bases and 3 bases, with 6 bases remaining between them. For the CDR3, the DNA is TGCAGTGCTAGTAGGGTCTACGAGCAGTACTTC. This sequence encodes CSASRVYEQYF.

The V call is TRBV10-3, the J call TRBJ1-1, with a tentative D call TRBD1 (5 bases). In germline, CDR1 is ENHRY, CDR2 SYGVKD. The CDR3 contains 13 residues. The V gene lost 3 bases and the J gene lost 4 bases, with 9 bases spanning the gap. CDR3 coding DNA: TGTGCCATCAGTGACCAGGGCGTCACTGAAGCTTTCTTT. Protein product: CAISDQGVTEAFF.